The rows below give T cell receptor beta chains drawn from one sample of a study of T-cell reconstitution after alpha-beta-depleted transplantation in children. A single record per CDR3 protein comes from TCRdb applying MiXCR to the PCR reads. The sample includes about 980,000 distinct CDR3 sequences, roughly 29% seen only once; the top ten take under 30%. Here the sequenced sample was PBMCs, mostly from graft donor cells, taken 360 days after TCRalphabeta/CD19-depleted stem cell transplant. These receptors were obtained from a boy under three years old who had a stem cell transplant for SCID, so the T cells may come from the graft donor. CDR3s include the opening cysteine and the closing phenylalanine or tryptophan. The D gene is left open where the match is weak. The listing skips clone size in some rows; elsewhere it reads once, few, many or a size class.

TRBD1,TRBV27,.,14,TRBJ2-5,CASRQQGPGETQYF,TGTGCCAGCAGACAACAGGGGCCTGGAGAGACCCAGTACTTC
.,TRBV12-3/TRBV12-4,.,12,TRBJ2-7,CASSFWVTEQYF,TGTGCCAGCAGTTTCTGGGTTACCGAGCAGTACTTC
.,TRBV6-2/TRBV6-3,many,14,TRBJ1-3,CASSYVGSGNTIYF,TGTGCCAGCAGTTACGTCGGCTCTGGAAACACCATATATTTT
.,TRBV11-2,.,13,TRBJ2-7,CASSLGASDEQYF,TGTGCCAGCAGCTTAGGGGCGTCCGACGAGCAGTACTTC
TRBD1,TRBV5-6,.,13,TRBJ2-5,CASNPTGRETQYF,TGTGCCAGCAACCCGACAGGGAGAGAGACCCAGTACTTC
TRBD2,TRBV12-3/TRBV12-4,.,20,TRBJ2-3,CASSSEPSAGGPFFPDTQYF,TGTGCCAGCAGTTCCGAGCCCTCTGCGGGGGGGCCGTTTTTCCCAGATACGCAGTATTTT
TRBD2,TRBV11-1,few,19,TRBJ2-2,CASSSIAGVATANTGELFF,TGTGCCAGCAGCTCAATAGCGGGGGTTGCTACCGCGAACACCGGGGAGCTGTTTTTT
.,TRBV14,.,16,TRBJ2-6,CASSRLVLSGANVLTF,TGTGCCAGCAGCAGGTTGGTCCTCTCTGGGGCCAACGTCCTGACTTTC
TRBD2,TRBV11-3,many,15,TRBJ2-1,CASSLEGTSANEQFF,TGTGCCAGCAGCTTAGAGGGGACTAGCGCCAATGAGCAGTTCTTC
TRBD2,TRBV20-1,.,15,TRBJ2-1,CSARLAGGPGDEQFF,TGCAGTGCTAGATTAGCGGGGGGGCCAGGCGATGAGCAGTTCTTC
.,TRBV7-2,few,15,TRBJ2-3,CASSFRPGGTDTQYF,TGTGCCAGCAGCTTTCGGCCGGGGGGCACAGATACGCAGTATTTT
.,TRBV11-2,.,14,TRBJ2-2,CASSFSAGGGELFF,TGTGCCAGCAGCTTTTCTGCGGGCGGCGGGGAGCTGTTTTTT
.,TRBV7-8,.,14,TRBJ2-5,CASSYWDQQETQYF,TGTGCCAGCAGCTACTGGGACCAACAAGAGACCCAGTACTTC
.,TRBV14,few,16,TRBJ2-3,CASSQDLGGIVDTQYF,TGTGCCAGCAGCCAAGACTTAGGTGGTATCGTAGATACGCAGTATTTT
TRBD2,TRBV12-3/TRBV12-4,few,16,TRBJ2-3,CASRVRSGGATDTQYF,TGTGCCAGCAGGGTGCGTAGCGGGGGGGCTACAGATACGCAGTATTTT
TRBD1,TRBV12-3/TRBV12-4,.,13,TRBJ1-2,CASSYVDRVSYTF,TGTGCCAGCAGTTATGTAGACAGGGTTAGCTACACCTTC
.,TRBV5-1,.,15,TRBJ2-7,CASNAKDSSPYEQYF,TGCGCCAGCAATGCAAAAGACAGTTCCCCCTACGAGCAGTACTTC
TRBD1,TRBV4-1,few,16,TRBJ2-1,CASSQEDRAYYNEQFF,TGCGCCAGCAGCCAAGAAGACAGGGCATACTACAATGAGCAGTTCTTC
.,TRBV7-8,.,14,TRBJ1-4,CASSLEQTNEKLFF,TGTGCCAGCAGCTTAGAACAGACTAATGAAAAACTGTTTTTT
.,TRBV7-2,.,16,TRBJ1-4,CASSLTWGRHNGKLFF,TGTGCCAGCAGCTTAACTTGGGGACGGCATAATGGAAAACTGTTTTTT
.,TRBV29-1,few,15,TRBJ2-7,CSVENRVQLLREQYF,TGCAGCGTTGAGAACAGGGTTCAACTCCTTCGGGAGCAGTACTTC
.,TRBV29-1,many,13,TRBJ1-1,CSVVPSVNTEAFF,TGCAGCGTTGTTCCGTCAGTGAACACTGAAGCTTTCTTT
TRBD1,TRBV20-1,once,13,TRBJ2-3,CSSDRVGSDTQYF,TGCAGTTCGGACAGGGTAGGGTCAGATACGCAGTATTTT
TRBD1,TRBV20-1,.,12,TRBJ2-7,CSVGTGYYEQYF,TGCAGTGTCGGGACAGGGTACTACGAGCAGTACTTC
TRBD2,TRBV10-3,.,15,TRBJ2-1,CAAAASGGTYNEQFF,TGTGCCGCAGCAGCTAGCGGGGGAACCTACAATGAGCAGTTCTTC
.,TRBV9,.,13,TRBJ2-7,CASSHSPGYEQYF,TGTGCCAGCAGCCATTCCCCTGGGTACGAGCAGTACTTC
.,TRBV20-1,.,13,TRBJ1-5,CSALDYSNQPQHF,TGCAGTGCTCTAGATTATAGCAATCAGCCCCAGCATTTT
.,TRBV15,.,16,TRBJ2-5,CATSRVSRGSRETQYF,TGTGCCACCAGCAGAGTTTCGCGGGGATCTCGGGAGACCCAGTACTTC
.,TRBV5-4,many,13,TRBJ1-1,CASSAGMNTEAFF,TGTGCCAGCAGCGCCGGGATGAACACTGAAGCTTTCTTT
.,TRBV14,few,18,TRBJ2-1,CASSQDDIGTVFYNEQFF,TGTGCCAGCAGCCAAGATGATATCGGGACGGTTTTTTACAATGAGCAGTTCTTC
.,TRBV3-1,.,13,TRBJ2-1,CASSLLRTDGQFF,TGTGCCAGCAGCCTCTTGAGGACAGACGGGCAGTTCTTC
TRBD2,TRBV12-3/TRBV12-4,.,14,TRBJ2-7,CASSRAGWAYEQYF,TGTGCCAGCAGCCGAGCGGGGTGGGCCTACGAGCAGTACTTC
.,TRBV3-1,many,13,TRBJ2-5,CASSRTGQETQYF,TGTGCCAGCAGCCGGACTGGCCAAGAGACCCAGTACTTC
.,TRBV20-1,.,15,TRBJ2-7,CSARDGQEMSYEQYF,TGCAGTGCTAGAGATGGGCAGGAGATGAGCTACGAGCAGTACTTC
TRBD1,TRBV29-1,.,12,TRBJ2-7,CSVTGTGDEQYF,TGCAGCGTAACCGGGACAGGGGACGAGCAGTACTTC
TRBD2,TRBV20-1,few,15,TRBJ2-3,CSATSGGPSTDTQYF,TGCAGCGCGACTAGCGGGGGGCCGAGCACAGATACGCAGTATTTT
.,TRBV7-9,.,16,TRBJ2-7,CASSFDAGGGHREQYF,TGTGCCAGCAGCTTTGACGCCGGCGGGGGACACCGGGAGCAGTACTTC
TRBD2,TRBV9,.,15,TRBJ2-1,CASSVGGLTYNEQFF,TGTGCCAGCAGCGTTGGGGGACTAACTTACAATGAGCAGTTCTTC
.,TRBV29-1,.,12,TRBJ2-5,CSVGDQIVPQYF,TGCAGCGTTGGGGACCAGATTGTTCCCCAGTACTTC
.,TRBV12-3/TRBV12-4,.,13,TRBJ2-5,CASSVGNRDPQYF,TGTGCCAGCAGCGTCGGAAACAGGGATCCCCAGTACTTC
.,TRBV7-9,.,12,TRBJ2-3,CASSPSRLGQYF,TGTGCCAGCAGCCCCTCGAGGTTGGGGCAGTATTTT
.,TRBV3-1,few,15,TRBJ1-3,CASSQGRPGGNTIYF,TGTGCCAGCAGCCAAGGGAGGCCCGGCGGAAACACCATATATTTT
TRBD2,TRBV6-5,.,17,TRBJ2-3,CASSSAQRGETTDTQYF,TGTGCCAGCAGTTCAGCACAGCGGGGGGAAACCACAGATACGCAGTATTTT
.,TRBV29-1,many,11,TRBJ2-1,CSVGWYNEQFF,TGCAGCGTTGGCTGGTACAATGAGCAGTTCTTC
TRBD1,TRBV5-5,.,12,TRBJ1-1,CASHGQAAEAFF,TGTGCCAGCCACGGACAGGCAGCTGAAGCTTTCTTT
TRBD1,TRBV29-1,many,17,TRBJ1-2,CSVDGTGAHLRGYGYTF,TGCAGCGTCGATGGGACAGGGGCCCATCTGCGGGGATATGGCTACACCTTC
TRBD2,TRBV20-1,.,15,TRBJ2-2,CSAITSGGNTGELFF,TGCAGTGCGATAACTAGCGGGGGGAACACCGGGGAGCTGTTTTTT
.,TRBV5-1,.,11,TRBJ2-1,CASSGSEEQFF,TGCGCCAGCAGCGGGAGTGAGGAGCAGTTCTTC
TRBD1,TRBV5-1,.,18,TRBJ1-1,CASSSPKTGMGLNTEAFF,TGCGCCAGCAGCTCCCCGAAGACAGGGATGGGCCTCAACACTGAAGCTTTCTTT
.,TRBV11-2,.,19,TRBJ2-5,CASSLHGSGGRGLQETQYF,TGTGCCAGCAGCTTACACGGTTCTGGCGGGCGGGGCTTACAAGAGACCCAGTACTTC
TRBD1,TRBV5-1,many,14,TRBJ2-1,CASSLVDRGNEQFF,TGCGCCAGCAGCTTGGTGGACAGGGGAAATGAGCAGTTCTTC
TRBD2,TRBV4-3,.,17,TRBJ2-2,CASSLTNSGEVPGELFF,TGCGCCAGCAGCCTTACAAATAGCGGGGAAGTCCCCGGGGAGCTGTTTTTT
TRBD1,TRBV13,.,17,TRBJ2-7,CASSLRQGAITLYEQYF,TGTGCCAGCAGCTTAAGGCAGGGGGCCATTACGCTCTACGAGCAGTACTTC
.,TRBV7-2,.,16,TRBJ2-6,CASSLASLAGANVLTF,TGTGCCAGCAGCTTAGCGAGTCTTGCGGGGGCCAACGTCCTGACTTTC